The 27 T cell receptor beta chains reported below all come from one sample, sequenced in a study of shared clonotypes between healthy human individuals. Here immunoSEQ multiplex PCR was the method, and the copy in TCRdb shows in-frame clones only, minus some. This repertoire shows about 1.1 million clones, roughly 80% found once; its top ten account for 0.89%. Sequencing input: memory CD4+ T cells from PBMCs. Subset defined: CD45RA-negative fraction. Source of these receptors: a man aged 18 to 29 in good health. Some clones in this sample may be carry-over from other donors' samples.

The genes are TRBV5-4 and TRBJ2-3; TRBD2 agrees at 8 bases. J gave up 2 bases and V 4 bases, and 3 bases lay outside the gene matches. This CDR3 region has 14 residues. Per the germline V gene, CDR1 is SGHNT and CDR2 is YYREEE (reference sequence). CDR3 coding DNA: TGTGCCAGCAGCGGGACTAGTGCCACAGATACGCAGTATTTT. Amino acid sequence: CASSGTSATDTQYF.

This chain connects TRBV6-6 to TRBJ2-7, with TRBD1 identical over 11 bases. Germline CDR1 reads MNHNY; CDR2 reads SVGAGI (reference sequence). V trimming: 2 bases; J trimming: 5 bases; junction bases outside the gene matches: 8. The CDR3 covers 16 residues. In nucleotides, the CDR3 is TGTGCCAGCAGTTACCCCACTGGACAGGGGGCCGACGAGCAGTACTTC. This encodes CASSYPTGQGADEQYF.

Ten or more counts support this clone. The chain has TRBV4-1 and TRBJ2-2; D may match TRBD1 or TRBD2 (5 bases each). V gave up 6 bases and J gave up 2 bases, with 16 bases separating them. The CDR3 has 16 amino acids. Germline CDR1 is MGHRA and CDR2 is YSYEKL. The CDR3 is CASRQDIGVNTGELFF. Written as DNA, the CDR3 is TGCGCCAGCAGACAGGACATCGGGGTTAACACCGGGGAGCTGTTTTTT.

With regard to this clone: Other DNA sequences of this sample code for an identical CDR3. V usage is TRBV30 and J usage is TRBJ1-2, with D possibly TRBD1 on 5 matching bases. The V and J ends lost 3 bases and 0 bases respectively, with 14 bases between them. The germline V gene encodes CDR1 GTSNPN and CDR2 SVGIG (reference sequence). The CDR3 has 15 amino acids. CDR3 nucleotide sequence: TGTGCCTGGAGAAGAGCAGGGTTTGCTAACTATGGCTACACCTTC. This sequence encodes CAWRRAGFANYGYTF.

Of note for this clone: Other DNA sequences from this sample encode an identical CDR3 as well. The rearrangement joins TRBV18 to TRBJ2-1; 7 nucleotides agree with TRBD2. J lost 1 base, V lost 2 bases, and 2 bases had no gene match. CDR1 is KGHSH and CDR2 is LQKENI in the germline V gene. There are 15 residues in the CDR3. The CDR3 nucleotides are TGTGCCAGCTCACCAGGGGAGGGATCCTACAATGAGCAGTTCTTC. Its protein is CASSPGEGSYNEQFF.

This CDR3 reads CAISTDRDSYNEQFF. CDR3 DNA sequence: TGTGCCATCAGCACCGACAGAGACTCCTACAATGAGCAGTTCTTC. The chain couples TRBV10-3 to TRBJ2-1, with D perhaps TRBD1 (5 bases). V was pared by 6 bases and J by 0 bases, with 12 bases between. The CDR3 contains 15 residues. CDR1 and CDR2 (germline): ENHRY, SYGVKD.

The V call is TRBV29-1, the J call TRBJ1-1; weak D call: TRBD1 (5 bases). The CDR3 is 13 amino acids. Germline V gene data show CDR1 as SQVTM and CDR2 as ANQGSEA. V gave up 2 bases and J gave up 5 bases, with 12 bases separating them. The CDR3 is CSVESQGGTEAFF. CDR3 nucleotide sequence: TGCAGCGTTGAATCCCAGGGCGGGACTGAAGCTTTCTTT.

The rearrangement uses TRBV30 and TRBJ1-4; no definite D call. The CDR3 length is 14 residues. The germline gives CDR1 GTSNPN, CDR2 SVGIG (reference sequence). V was clipped by 1 base and J by 7 bases, with 13 bases between them. The CDR3 bases are TGTGCCTGGAGTGACACATTTAGTGGTGAAAAACTGTTTTTT. Its protein product is CAWSDTFSGEKLFF.

CDR3 residues: CASSELDGETQYF. CDR3 in DNA: TGTGCCAGCAGTGAACTTGATGGGGAGACCCAGTACTTC. V gene TRBV6-1 combines with J gene TRBJ2-5; D remains unclear. The germline CDR1 and CDR2 sequences are MNHNS and SASEGT. V dropped 2 bases and J dropped 5 bases, with 9 bases sitting between them. This CDR3 spans 13 amino acids.

This clone was observed a single time. CDR3 in amino acids: CASSLGASAYSSYNEQFF. In DNA, the CDR3 is TGTGCCAGCAGCTTAGGAGCTAGCGCCTATAGCTCCTACAATGAGCAGTTCTTC. This chain joins TRBV7-3 and TRBJ2-1, with D possibly matching TRBD2 (6 bases). V shed 2 bases and J shed 0 bases, with 17 bases lying between them. This CDR3 has 18 residues. Per the germline V gene, CDR1 is SGHTA and CDR2 is FQGTGA.

The V gene is TRBV9, the J gene TRBJ1-2; D possibly corresponds to TRBD1 (5 bases). CDR3 length: 16 residues. Germline V gene data show CDR1 as SGDLS and CDR2 as YYNGEE. The V end was cut by 0 bases, the J end by 2 bases, with 14 bases between. CDR3 protein: CASSVEPSGQNYGYTF. CDR3 nucleotides: TGTGCCAGCAGCGTAGAGCCTTCAGGGCAAAACTATGGCTACACCTTC. The full variable domain, rest sourced from reference TRBV9 and TRBJ1-2, is DSGVTQTPKHLITATGQRVTLRCSPRSGDLSVYWYQQSLDQGLQFLIQYYNGEERAKGNILERFSAQQFPDLHSELNLSSLELGDSALYFCASSVEPSGQNYGYTFGSGTRLTVV.

The chain recombines TRBV18 with TRBJ1-2; 7 bases are a match to TRBD1. The CDR3 has 13 amino acids. Per germline, CDR1 KGHSH and CDR2 LQKENI. J gave up 4 bases and V 1 base, and 0 bases lay outside the gene matches. For the CDR3, the DNA is TGTGCCAGCTCACCACAGGGGGCCTATGGCTACACCTTC. Translation: CASSPQGAYGYTF.

In the case of this clone: The same CDR3 can be traced to other DNA sequences in this sample. The chain combines TRBV18 with TRBJ2-3; tentative D call: TRBD1 (5 bases). The CDR3 extends over 14 amino acids. The germline CDR1 and CDR2 sequences are KGHSH and LQKENI. The V end lost 1 base, the J end lost 2 bases, and 7 bases lay between the germline ends. The CDR3 DNA reads TGTGCCAGCTCACCACAGGGGCCCACAGATACGCAGTATTTT. This gives the protein CASSPQGPTDTQYF.

The chain carries TRBV18 and TRBJ2-7, with D possibly being TRBD2 (6 bases). Germline CDR1 reads KGHSH; CDR2 reads LQKENI. V dropped 8 bases and J dropped 0 bases, with 11 bases sitting between them. The CDR3 is made up of 13 amino acids. CDR3 loop: CASAGTSSYEQYF. In nucleotides, the CDR3 is TGTGCCAGCGCAGGGACTTCCTCCTACGAGCAGTACTTC.

The sample holds one count of this clone. The CDR3 loop is CASSVGPGGFTEAFF. The CDR3 coding sequence is TGTGCCAGCAGCGTAGGGCCTGGGGGCTTCACTGAAGCTTTCTTT. V and J are TRBV9 and TRBJ1-1; the D gene is possibly TRBD1 (6 bases). Germline-derived CDR1 and CDR2 are SGDLS and YYNGEE. The CDR3 has 15 residues. V lost 0 bases to trimming and J lost 4 bases, with 13 bases between them.

With regard to this clone: Lacking the conserved final phenylalanine or tryptophan, this CDR3 likely reflects a read error. The V gene is TRBV6-1, the J gene TRBJ1-6, with TRBD1 as a possible D gene (6 bases). The germline V gene has CDR1 MNHNS and CDR2 SASEGT. This CDR3 spans 13 amino acids. Trimming shortened V by 1 base and J by 12 bases, and 10 bases separated the two germline ends. CDR3 residues: CASSEVSGEPLHL. CDR3 bases: TGTGCCAGCAGTGAAGTTTCAGGGGAACCCCTCCACCTT.

The V and J genes are TRBV25-1 and TRBJ2-1; D ambiguous. V was shortened by 2 bases and J by 7 bases, with 12 bases between the two germline ends. Germline loops: CDR1 MGHDK, CDR2 SYGVNS. The CDR3 covers 14 residues. The CDR3 DNA reads TGTGCCAGCAGTGAACCGCCTTTTGAGAATGAGCAGTTCTTC. It codes for CASSEPPFENEQFF. The variable domain in full, with the rest retrieved from reference TRBV25-1 and TRBJ2-1, is EADIYQTPRYLVIGTGKKITLECSQTMGHDKMYWYQQDPGMELHLIHYSYGVNSTEKGDLSSESTVSRIRTEHFPLTLESARPSHTSQYLCASSEPPFENEQFFGPGTRLTVL.

The chain combines TRBV5-6 with TRBJ1-2; D is perhaps TRBD1 (6 bases). CDR1 SGHDT and CDR2 YYEEEE come from the germline V gene. The V end was cut by 0 bases, the J end by 6 bases, with 12 bases between. The CDR3 totals 14 residues. In DNA, the CDR3 is TGTGCCAGCAGCTTGGACAGGGCTCTAGATGGCTACACCTTC. Amino acid sequence: CASSLDRALDGYTF. Complete variable domain (other parts from reference TRBV5-6 and TRBJ1-2): DAGVTQSPTHLIKTRGQQVTLRCSPKSGHDTVSWYQQALGQGPQFIFQYYEEEERQRGNFPDRFSGHQFPNYSSELNVNALLLGDSALYLCASSLDRALDGYTFGSGTRLTVV.

This chain links TRBV4-3 with TRBJ2-2; TRBD2 matches at 12 bases. The CDR3 has 19 amino acids. Looked up from germline, CDR1 is LGHNA and CDR2 is YSLEER. With 5 bases clipped from V and 7 bases from J, the junction kept 17 bases outside the gene matches. CDR3 amino acids: CASSSQGLAGGPMIGELFF. CDR3 bases: TGCGCCAGCAGCTCCCAAGGGCTAGCGGGAGGGCCGATGATCGGGGAGCTGTTTTTT.

J is TRBJ2-7 and V is TRBV12-5; D is ambiguous. The CDR3 totals 12 residues. Trimming pared 5 bases from V and 2 bases from J, leaving 7 bases between. The germline gives CDR1 LGHNT, CDR2 FRNRAP. CDR3 residues: CASGPTPYEQYF. The DNA of the CDR3 is TGTGCTAGTGGTCCCACGCCCTACGAGCAGTACTTC. The full variable domain, completed using reference TRBV12-5 and TRBJ2-7, is DARVTQTPRHKVTEMGQEVTMRCQPILGHNTVFWYRQTMMQGLELLAYFRNRAPLDDSGMPKDRFSAEMPDATLATLKIQPSEPRDSAVYFCASGPTPYEQYFGPGTRLTVT.

This clone showed up many times. The chain carries TRBV9 and TRBJ1-2; D not certain. Germline lookup yields CDR1 SGDLS and CDR2 YYNGEE. There are 14 residues in the CDR3. Trimming stripped 0 bases from V and 2 bases from J, with 8 bases between. CDR3 residues: CASSVGGLNYGYTF. In DNA form, the CDR3 reads TGTGCCAGCAGCGTAGGAGGACTAAACTATGGCTACACCTTC.

The V call is TRBV7-6, the J call TRBJ1-1; the D gene is possibly TRBD1 (5 bases). Germline CDR1 SGHVS, CDR2 FNYEAQ. The V end lost 3 bases, the J end lost 4 bases, and 12 bases lay between the germline ends. The CDR3 sequence is 14 residues long. The DNA for the CDR3 is TGTGCCAGCAGCTTCGACTGGGGGTCCACTGAAGCTTTCTTT. Protein product: CASSFDWGSTEAFF.

This clone was observed a handful of times. This chain joins TRBV5-4 and TRBJ2-7; TRBD1 matches at 12 bases. Germline V gene lookup returns CDR1 SGHNT and CDR2 YYREEE (reference sequence). Trimming at V came to 0 bases and at J to 5 bases, leaving 6 bases not matched to a gene. The CDR3 has 16 residues. This CDR3 reads CASSLGGTGGVNEQYF. DNA for the CDR3: TGTGCCAGCAGCTTGGGAGGGACAGGGGGCGTCAACGAGCAGTACTTC.

This rearrangement joins TRBV4-2 to TRBJ2-3; 10 nucleotides agree with TRBD2. The V gene end was trimmed by 0 bases and the J gene end by 6 bases; junction bases not matched to a gene: 9. This CDR3 is built from 17 residues. Germline lookup yields CDR1 LGHNA and CDR2 YNFKEQ. The CDR3 DNA reads as TGTGCCAGCAGCCAAGATGATCTGCTAGCGGGAGTGGATACGCAGTATTTT. Translation gives CASSQDDLLAGVDTQYF.

A remark on this clone: A much larger clone differs from this one at a single base, so this may be a read error. The rearrangement joins TRBV5-4 to TRBJ1-5; 7 bases map to TRBD1. Germline trimming cut 2 bases from V and 3 bases from J; bases unmatched to any gene: 2. This CDR3 is built from 14 residues. Germline loops: CDR1 SGHNT, CDR2 YYREEE (reference sequence). The CDR3 spells CASSLQGNNQPQHF. The CDR3, as DNA: TGTGCCAGCAGCTTACAGGGGAACAATCAGCCCCAGCATTTT.

This chain joins TRBV9 and TRBJ2-2; D perhaps matches TRBD2 (5 bases). The V end lost 5 bases, the J end lost 1 base, and 12 bases lay between the germline ends. CDR3 size: 15 residues. CDR1 SGDLS and CDR2 YYNGEE come from the germline V gene. The CDR3 is CASREYRENTGELFF. The CDR3 bases are TGTGCCAGCAGGGAGTACCGGGAGAACACCGGGGAGCTGTTTTTT.

This chain joins TRBV6-4 and TRBJ1-5; TRBD1 matches 8 bases. V was pared by 0 bases and J by 2 bases, with 15 bases of the junction left unmatched. Germline-derived CDR1 and CDR2 are MRHNA and SNTAGT. CDR3 length: 20 amino acids. The CDR3 DNA follows: TGTGCCAGCAGTGACTCAAATACACCCGACAGGGGCGGGGGCAATCAGCCCCAGCATTTT. Translating gives CASSDSNTPDRGGGNQPQHF.